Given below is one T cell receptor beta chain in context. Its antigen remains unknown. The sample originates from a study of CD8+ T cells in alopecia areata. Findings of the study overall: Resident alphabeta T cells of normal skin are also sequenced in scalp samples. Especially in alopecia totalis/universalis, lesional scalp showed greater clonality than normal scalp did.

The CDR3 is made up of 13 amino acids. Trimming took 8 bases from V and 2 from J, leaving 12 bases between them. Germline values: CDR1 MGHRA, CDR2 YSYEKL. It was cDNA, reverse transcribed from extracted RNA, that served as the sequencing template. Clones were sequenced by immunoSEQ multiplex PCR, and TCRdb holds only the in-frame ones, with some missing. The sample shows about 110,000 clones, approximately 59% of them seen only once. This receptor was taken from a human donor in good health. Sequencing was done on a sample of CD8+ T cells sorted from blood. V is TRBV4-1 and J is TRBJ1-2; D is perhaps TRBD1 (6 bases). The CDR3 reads CASRGARNYGYTF. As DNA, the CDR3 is TGCGCCAGCCGGGGGGCTAGGAACTATGGCTACACCTTC.